This is a list of T cell receptor beta chains from one sample in a study of early T cells in non-severe SARS-CoV-2 infection. From the 5' RACE reads, TCRdb called clonotypes with MiXCR, one entry per CDR3 protein. This sample carries about 73,000 distinct CDR3 sequences, roughly 15% of them seen once, and the ten largest clones take 11% to 15%. Sequenced sample: whole blood. All receptors derive from an adult who was a healthcare worker with PCR-confirmed SARS-CoV-2 infection or an uninfected control (not recorded which). Each CDR3 is given with its conserved first and last residue. The D gene is left open where the match is weak. Not all rows give a size; the values are once, few, many and, for expanded clones, a class.

TRBJ1-2,many,-,TRBV24-1,CATSLVFSSLAYGYTF,TGTGCCACCAGTCTCGTCTTCTCCTCATTAGCTTATGGCTACACCTTC
TRBJ2-3,few,-,TRBV5-1,CASSFTAGITDTQYF,TGCGCCAGCAGCTTTACCGCGGGGATAACAGATACGCAGTATTTT
TRBJ2-2,many,-,TRBV12-3/TRBV12-4,CASSLLVTGELFF,TGTGCCAGCAGTTTATTGGTTACCGGGGAGCTGTTTTTT
TRBJ2-2,few,TRBD2,TRBV9,CASSVSGVAWELFF,TGTGCCAGCAGCGTAAGCGGGGTGGCCTGGGAGCTGTTTTTT
TRBJ1-1,-,-,TRBV18,CASSTGYRVTEAFF,TGTGCCAGCTCTACAGGGTATAGGGTAACTGAAGCTTTCTTT
TRBJ1-5,-,-,TRBV7-6,CASNQGQGQPQHF,TGTGCCAGCAACCAGGGGCAGGGACAGCCCCAGCATTTT
TRBJ2-3,few,TRBD1,TRBV5-4,CASSGGTGGTTDTQYF,TGTGCCAGCAGCGGAGGGACAGGGGGTACCACAGATACGCAGTATTTT
TRBJ2-3,-,-,TRBV4-2,CASSQKAGPSTDTQYF,TGTGCCAGCAGCCAAAAAGCGGGCCCTAGCACAGATACGCAGTATTTT
TRBJ1-6,-,-,TRBV6-5,CASSLGGRESPLHF,TGTGCCAGCAGTTTAGGGGGGCGAGAGTCACCCCTCCACTTT
TRBJ2-3,few,-,TRBV7-2,CASNRAGSTDTQYF,TGTGCCAGCAACCGCGCGGGGAGCACAGATACGCAGTATTTT
TRBJ1-2,many,-,TRBV18,CASSPDGLVYGYTF,TGTGCCAGCTCACCCGACGGATTAGTCTATGGCTACACCTTC
TRBJ2-7,few,-,TRBV12-3/TRBV12-4,CASSFRRVGSEQYF,TGTGCCAGCAGTTTTCGCAGGGTTGGTAGCGAGCAGTACTTC
TRBJ2-1,many,-,TRBV20-1,CSAPTSGASSYNEQFF,TGCAGTGCTCCAACGTCCGGGGCGAGCTCCTACAATGAGCAGTTCTTC
TRBJ2-7,few,-,TRBV11-2,CASSLGRGRMEQYF,TGTGCCAGCAGCTTAGGGAGGGGGCGTATGGAGCAGTACTTC
TRBJ1-1,-,-,TRBV4-2,CASSQFRTENTEAFF,TGTGCCAGCAGCCAATTCCGGACAGAGAACACTGAAGCTTTCTTT
TRBJ2-3,-,TRBD2,TRBV20-1,CSAGTTAGPNADTQYF,TGCAGTGCTGGGACTACCGCGGGGCCGAACGCAGATACGCAGTATTTT